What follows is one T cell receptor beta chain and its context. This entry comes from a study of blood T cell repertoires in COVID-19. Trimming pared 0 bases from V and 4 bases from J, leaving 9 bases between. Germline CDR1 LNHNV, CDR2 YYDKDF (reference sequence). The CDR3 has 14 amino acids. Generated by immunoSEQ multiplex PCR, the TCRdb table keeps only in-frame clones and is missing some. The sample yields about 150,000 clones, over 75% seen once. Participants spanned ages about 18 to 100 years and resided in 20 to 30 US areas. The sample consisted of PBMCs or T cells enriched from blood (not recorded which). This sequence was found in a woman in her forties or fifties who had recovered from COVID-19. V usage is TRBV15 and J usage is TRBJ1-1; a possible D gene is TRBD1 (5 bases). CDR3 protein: CATSREGRVTEAFF. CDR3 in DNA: TGTGCCACCAGCAGAGAGGGCAGGGTCACTGAAGCTTTCTTT.